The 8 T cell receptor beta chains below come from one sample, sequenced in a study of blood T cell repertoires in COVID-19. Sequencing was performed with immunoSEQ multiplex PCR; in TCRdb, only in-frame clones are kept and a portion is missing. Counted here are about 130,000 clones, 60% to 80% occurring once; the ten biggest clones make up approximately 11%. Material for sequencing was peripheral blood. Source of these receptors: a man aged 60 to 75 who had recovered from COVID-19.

CDR3 residues: CASSYGQAYGYTF. The CDR3 DNA reads TGTGCCAGCAGTTATGGACAGGCCTATGGCTACACCTTC. This chain links TRBV28 with TRBJ1-2, with 7 bases fitting TRBD1. CDR3 length: 13 residues. Looked up from germline, CDR1 is MDHEN and CDR2 is SYDVKM. V shed 4 bases and J 4 bases; nucleotides not matched to a gene: 3.

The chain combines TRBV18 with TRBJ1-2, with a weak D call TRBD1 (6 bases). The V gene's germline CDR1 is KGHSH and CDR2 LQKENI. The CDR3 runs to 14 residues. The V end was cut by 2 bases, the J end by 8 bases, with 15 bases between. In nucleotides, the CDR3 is TGTGCCAGCTCACCATATGCGGCAGGGGCAGGCTACACCTTC. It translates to CASSPYAAGAGYTF. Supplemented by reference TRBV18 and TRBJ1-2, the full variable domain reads NAGVMQNPRHLVRRRGQEARLRCSPMKGHSHVYWYRQLPEEGLKFMVYLQKENIIDESGMPKERFSAEFPKEGPSILRIQQVVRGDSAAYFCASSPYAAGAGYTFGSGTRLTVV.

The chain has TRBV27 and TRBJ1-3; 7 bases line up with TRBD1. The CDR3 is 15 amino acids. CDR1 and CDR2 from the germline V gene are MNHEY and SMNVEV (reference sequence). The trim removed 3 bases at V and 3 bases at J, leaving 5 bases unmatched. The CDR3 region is CASSLEGANGNTIYF. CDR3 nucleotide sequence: TGTGCCAGCAGTTTGGAGGGGGCAAATGGAAACACCATATATTTT.

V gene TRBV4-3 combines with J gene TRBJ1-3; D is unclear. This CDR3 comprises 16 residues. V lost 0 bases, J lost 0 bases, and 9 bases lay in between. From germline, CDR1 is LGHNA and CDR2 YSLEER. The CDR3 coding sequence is TGCGCCAGCAGCCAAGATCACGGGTTCTCTGGAAACACCATATATTTT. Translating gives CASSQDHGFSGNTIYF.

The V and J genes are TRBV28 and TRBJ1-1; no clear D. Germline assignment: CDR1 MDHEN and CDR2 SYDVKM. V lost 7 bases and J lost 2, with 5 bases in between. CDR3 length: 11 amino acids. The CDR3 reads CASTSNTEAFF. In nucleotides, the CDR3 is TGTGCCAGCACCTCTAACACTGAAGCTTTCTTT. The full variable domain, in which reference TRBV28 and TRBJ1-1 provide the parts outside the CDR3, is DVKVTQSSRYLVKRTGEKVFLECVQDMDHENMFWYRQDPGLGLRLIYFSYDVKMKEKGDIPEGYSVSREKKERFSLILESASTNQTSMYLCASTSNTEAFFGQGTRLTVV.

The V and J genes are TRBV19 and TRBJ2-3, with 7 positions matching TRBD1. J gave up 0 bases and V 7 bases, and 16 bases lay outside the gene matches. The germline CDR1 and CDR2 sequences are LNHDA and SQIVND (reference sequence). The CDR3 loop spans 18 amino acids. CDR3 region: CASIHLPPDRDSTDTQYF. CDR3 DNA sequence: TGTGCCAGTATTCACCTACCACCCGACAGGGATAGCACAGATACGCAGTATTTT.

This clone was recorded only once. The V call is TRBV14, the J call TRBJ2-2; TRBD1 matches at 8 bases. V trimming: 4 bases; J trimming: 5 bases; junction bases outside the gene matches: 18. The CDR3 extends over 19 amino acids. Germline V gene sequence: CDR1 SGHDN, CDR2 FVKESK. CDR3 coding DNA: TGTGCCAGCAGCCCCTCTGCCGTGGTCCGGGACAGGATAACCGGGGAGCTGTTTTTT. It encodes CASSPSAVVRDRITGELFF.

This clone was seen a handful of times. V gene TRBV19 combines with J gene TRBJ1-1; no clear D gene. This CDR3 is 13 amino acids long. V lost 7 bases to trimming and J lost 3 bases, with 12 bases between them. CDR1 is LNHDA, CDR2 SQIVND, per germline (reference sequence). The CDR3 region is CASTSIVDTEAFF. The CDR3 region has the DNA TGTGCCAGTACCTCTATAGTAGACACTGAAGCTTTCTTT.